These T cell receptor beta chains were read from a single sample in a study of blood T cell repertoires in COVID-19. The assay was immunoSEQ multiplex PCR, and TCRdb's table has in-frame clones only and misses some. This table has over 200,000 clones, approximately 89% appearing once. Sequencing used PBMCs or T cells enriched from blood (not recorded which). All receptors derive from a woman in her thirties who had been exposed to COVID-19. Both conserved end residues are part of each CDR3. The order of the fields is V gene, clone size, J gene, CDR3 protein. Size is stated for part of the rows, as once, few or many counts, or as a class when the clone is expanded.

TRBV29-1	.	TRBJ2-7	CSGLAGISYEQYF
TRBV19	once	TRBJ2-2	CASSKRPSGSANTGELFF
TRBV19	once	TRBJ2-5	CASSRRDWYQETQYF
TRBV19	.	TRBJ1-5	CASSMTGYSNQPQHF
TRBV30	.	TRBJ2-1	CAWVAGVINEQFF
TRBV12-3/TRBV12-4	.	TRBJ1-1	CASSLGQNTEAFF
TRBV10-2	.	TRBJ1-3	CASSEGQGGNTIYF
TRBV5-4	.	TRBJ2-1	CASSEGGTSGRGDSYNEQFF
TRBV19	once	TRBJ1-4	CASSQGRNEKLFF
TRBV28	.	TRBJ1-2	CASSLRQGLNSHGYTF
TRBV5-1	.	TRBJ2-7	CASSWAIQGGEQYF
TRBV5-1	.	TRBJ1-1	CASSFLSSTEAFF
TRBV30	.	TRBJ1-1	CAWSVHGGRAEAFF
TRBV30	few	TRBJ1-4	CAWSGQGYEKLFF
TRBV9	.	TRBJ2-7	CASSVGGSSYEQYF
TRBV19	.	TRBJ1-5	CASSIFPRQGGQPQHF
TRBV5-1	.	TRBJ2-5	CASIRGLGETQYF
TRBV5-1	.	TRBJ2-7	CASSVTSRGEQYF
TRBV15	.	TRBJ2-5	CATSRELAGAETQYF
TRBV12-3/TRBV12-4	.	TRBJ2-7	CASSVMTGHEQYF
TRBV11-2	.	TRBJ2-1	CASSLGGDSSYNEQFF
TRBV30	.	TRBJ2-7	CAWSLRWGGWGEQYF
TRBV3-1/TRBV3-2	.	TRBJ2-1	CASSQGRVLLNNEQFF
TRBV5-1	.	TRBJ2-7	CASSLEGARYEQYF
TRBV10-3	.	TRBJ2-5	CAISGGQAKETQYF
TRBV18	.	TRBJ2-1	CASSPEHELIYNEQFF
TRBV30	.	TRBJ1-2	CAWTPGSLYGYTF
TRBV11-2	.	TRBJ2-7	CASSLAPHRDYEQYF
TRBV12-3/TRBV12-4	.	TRBJ1-2	CASSLGQGFGYTF
TRBV6-5	.	TRBJ1-1	CASSRGLGTEAFF
TRBV29-1	.	TRBJ2-7	CSVGSGQSYEQYF
TRBV5-4	.	TRBJ2-7	CASSFPAGQLNEQYF
TRBV1	few	TRBJ2-5	CTSSPEEVAGGGPGETQYF
TRBV18	.	TRBJ1-1	CASSPRPGDTEAFF
TRBV20-1	few	TRBJ1-1	CSATATFF
TRBV5-4	.	TRBJ2-3	CASSLAPNQLAGRAAQYF
TRBV21-1	.	TRBJ1-3	CASSKKQRDSGNTIYF
TRBV5-1	.	TRBJ2-5	CASSLSVGETQYF
TRBV3-1/TRBV3-2	.	TRBJ1-2	CASSQGQGGGYTF
TRBV28	.	TRBJ1-4	CASSPHSSGWANEKLFF
TRBV9	few	TRBJ2-3	CASSGRDTDTQYF
TRBV18	.	TRBJ1-1	CASSEIGQVAFF
TRBV6-5	.	TRBJ1-4	CASSQASPGHLKLFF
TRBV2	.	TRBJ2-4	CASTGAVEIAKNIQYF
TRBV29-1	.	TRBJ2-5	CSVRGKTPETQYF
TRBV11-2	once	TRBJ2-1	CASSLDMGSGLGVSNEQFF
TRBV27	.	TRBJ1-5	CASSSGPQPQHF
TRBV2	.	TRBJ1-2	CASSEAKMKGSDYGYTF
TRBV24-1	.	TRBJ1-2	CATSDRTGALGYTF
TRBV24-1	.	TRBJ2-3	CATSEPGLGRTTDTQYF